These 23 T cell receptor beta chains share one sample of origin, sequenced in a study of T cell repertoires in cytomegalovirus infection. MiXCR, applied by TCRdb to the reads, yields one record per CDR3 protein. The profile covers about 310,000 distinct CDR3 sequences, with 17% appearing a single time and 12% taken by the ten largest. Sequenced: PBMCs. The receptor source for this set is a human donor in good health (CMV status not recorded). Some clones in this sample may be carry-over from other donors' samples.

This clonotype turned up a few times. V gene TRBV10-3 combines with J gene TRBJ2-5; 7 bases map to TRBD1. The CDR3 is 14 residues long. The germline CDR1 and CDR2 sequences are ENHRY and SYGVKD. The junction had 4 bases not matched to a gene; V was cut back by 2 bases and J by 4 bases. The CDR3 loop is CAISEDRAGETQYF. The CDR3 DNA follows: TGTGCCATCAGTGAGGACAGGGCGGGAGAGACCCAGTACTTC.

This chain connects TRBV27 to TRBJ1-1; tentative D call: TRBD1 (5 bases). Germline-derived CDR1 and CDR2 are MNHEY and SMNVEV (reference sequence). Trimming removed 8 bases at V and 6 bases at J, with 19 bases between. The length of the CDR3 is 14 residues. This CDR3 is CASHLGPRGAEAFF. The CDR3 DNA reads as TGTGCCAGCCACCTCGGGCCCCGAGGGGCTGAAGCTTTCTTT.

This sequence joins TRBV20-1 and TRBJ2-1, with 11 bases matching TRBD2. Germline V gene data show CDR1 as DFQATT and CDR2 as SNEGSKA (reference sequence). V gave up 6 bases and J gave up 1 base; unmatched junction bases: 5. The CDR3 is 15 amino acids. The CDR3 nucleotides read TGCAGTGCACCCTTAGCGGGGGGGTCCTACAATGAGCAGTTCTTC. Its translation: CSAPLAGGSYNEQFF.

The J gene is TRBJ1-1, the V gene TRBV20-1, with a weak D call TRBD1 (5 bases). The CDR3 extends over 14 amino acids. Germline CDR1 and CDR2: DFQATT and SNEGSKA (reference sequence). V lost 5 bases and J lost 7, with 20 bases in between. The CDR3 DNA reads TGCAGTGCTCCATTACACCCCGGGACTGATGAAGCTTTCTTT. As protein: CSAPLHPGTDEAFF.

The rearrangement links TRBV27 to TRBJ1-4; D unresolved. Germline loops: CDR1 MNHEY, CDR2 SMNVEV (reference sequence). This CDR3 contains 13 residues. V lost 3 bases, J lost 3 bases, and 5 bases lay in between. This CDR3 is CASSFGPNEKLFF. Written as DNA, the CDR3 is TGTGCCAGCAGTTTCGGGCCTAATGAAAAACTGTTTTTT.

This chain connects TRBV7-8 to TRBJ1-3; 7 nucleotides agree with TRBD1. Germline V CDR1 and CDR2: SGHVS, FQNEAQ. V trimming: 5 bases; J trimming: 2 bases; junction bases outside the gene matches: 9. The CDR3 sequence is 16 residues long. The CDR3 reads CASSPASQGAGNTIYF. For the CDR3, the DNA is TGTGCCAGCAGCCCAGCGAGCCAGGGGGCTGGAAACACCATATATTTT.

V is TRBV20-1 and J is TRBJ1-1; D possibly corresponds to TRBD1 (6 bases). Trimming left V 6 bases short and J 3 bases short, with 14 bases between. The germline V gene encodes CDR1 DFQATT and CDR2 SNEGSKA (reference sequence). This CDR3 comprises 13 residues. In nucleotides, the CDR3 is TGCAGTGCGCGACGACAGGAAGACACTGAAGCTTTCTTT. Translating gives CSARRQEDTEAFF.

This clonotype was found many times. The chain couples TRBV11-2 to TRBJ1-3, with D possibly being TRBD1 (5 bases). Trimming cost V 8 bases and J 1 base, with 9 bases left between them. The germline V gene encodes CDR1 SGHAT and CDR2 FQNNGV. The CDR3 spans 13 residues. As DNA, the CDR3 is TGTGCCAGCTCTCGACAGTCTGGAAACACCATATATTTT. It translates to CASSRQSGNTIYF. Using reference TRBV11-2 and TRBJ1-3 for the parts outside the CDR3, the full variable domain is EAGVAQSPRYKIIEKRQSVAFWCNPISGHATLYWYQQILGQGPKLLIQFQNNGVVDDSQLPKDRFSAERLKGVDSTLKIQPAKLEDSAVYLCASSRQSGNTIYFGEGSWLTVV.

The V call is TRBV27, the J call TRBJ2-7; D is unresolved. Trimming took off 2 bases at V and 3 bases at J, with 11 bases between the two ends. The CDR3 length is 14 residues. The V gene's germline CDR1 is MNHEY and CDR2 SMNVEV (reference sequence). This CDR3 reads CASSLRLDGYEQYF. The CDR3, as DNA: TGTGCCAGCAGTTTACGCCTTGACGGCTACGAGCAGTACTTC.

This clonotype was counted many times. The V and J genes are TRBV12-3 or TRBV12-4 and TRBJ2-7; TRBD2 matches at 8 bases. V gave up 7 bases and J gave up 0 bases; unmatched junction bases: 8. CDR3 length: 15 residues. In DNA form, the CDR3 reads TGTGCCAGCACGGGGGGGGAGAGAGCCTCCTACGAGCAGTACTTC. It codes for CASTGGERASYEQYF.

This clonotype has more than one count but fewer than ten. This chain's CDR3 is CASTTTETGYNEQFF. For the CDR3, the DNA is TGTGCCAGTACCACAACGGAGACTGGCTACAATGAGCAGTTCTTC. This sequence joins TRBV3-1 and TRBJ2-1, with D unclear. Deletions cut 9 bases from V and 3 bases from J, with 18 bases between. CDR1 and CDR2 (germline): LGHDT, YNNKEL (reference sequence). The CDR3 contains 15 residues.

This clonotype showed up just a few times. This chain connects TRBV20-1 to TRBJ2-5, with 8 positions matching TRBD2. Looked up from germline, CDR1 is DFQATT and CDR2 is SNEGSKA (reference sequence). V shed 1 base, J shed 5 bases, and the junction held 6 bases outside the gene matches. The CDR3 is 14 residues long. CDR3 region: CSARVGGGFETQYF. The CDR3 DNA is TGCAGTGCTAGAGTCGGCGGGGGGTTCGAGACCCAGTACTTC.

This clonotype was observed a handful of times. The chain links TRBV27 to TRBJ2-7; perhaps D is TRBD1 or TRBD2 (5 bases each). The CDR3 spans 16 residues. The ends were cut back, 3 bases at V and 2 bases at J, with 17 bases in the middle. Germline values: CDR1 MNHEY, CDR2 SMNVEV (reference sequence). The CDR3 region has the DNA TGTGCCAGCAGTTTCGTCGGTACAGGAGGTACCTACGAGCAGTACTTC. It translates to CASSFVGTGGTYEQYF.

There are many counts of this clonotype. V gene TRBV7-9 combines with J gene TRBJ1-3, with a possible D match to TRBD1 (5 bases). Between the trimmed V and J ends, which lost 5 bases and 3 bases, there was a span of 17 bases. The CDR3 loop spans 16 amino acids. Germline values: CDR1 SEHNR, CDR2 FQNEAQ (reference sequence). CDR3 in amino acids: CASSALWGTDGNTIYF. The CDR3 DNA reads as TGTGCCAGCAGCGCGCTATGGGGGACCGATGGAAACACCATATATTTT.

On this clonotype itself: Possible read error: a much larger clone is one base away. The chain employs TRBV7-3 and TRBJ2-2; tentatively, D is TRBD1 (5 bases). Germline CDR1 and CDR2: SGHTA and FQGTGA. The ends were cut back, 3 bases at V and 1 base at J, with 6 bases in the middle. The CDR3 is made up of 14 amino acids. Here the CDR3 reads CASSFGQNTGELFF. CDR3 nucleotides: TGTGCCAGCAGCTTTGGACAGAACACCGGGGAGCTGTTTTTT.

This clonotype has just a few counts. The chain uses TRBV20-1 and TRBJ2-7; no reliable D call. Germline CDR1 DFQATT, CDR2 SNEGSKA (reference sequence). This CDR3 comprises 17 residues. V shed 0 bases and J shed 3 bases, with 21 bases lying between them. This chain's CDR3 is CSARDLSWVRLHYEQYF. CDR3 DNA: TGCAGTGCTAGAGACCTTTCTTGGGTACGATTACACTACGAGCAGTACTTC.

There are a few counts of this clonotype. V is TRBV2 and J is TRBJ2-1, with D possibly being TRBD1 (5 bases). Germline V CDR1 and CDR2: SNHLY, FYNNEI. The CDR3 spans 15 residues. V gave up 0 bases and J gave up 4 bases, with 10 bases separating them. The CDR3 sequence is CASSEATTGYNEQFF. The CDR3 nucleotides are TGTGCCAGCAGTGAAGCGACCACAGGTTACAATGAGCAGTTCTTC.

There are many counts of this clonotype. The J gene is TRBJ1-1, the V gene TRBV12-3 or TRBV12-4, with D unclear. V was pared by 3 bases and J by 6 bases, with 8 bases between. CDR3 length: 12 amino acids. CDR3 sequence reads: CASSFWSSEAFF. CDR3 sequence (DNA): TGTGCCAGCAGTTTCTGGTCCTCTGAAGCTTTCTTT.

At least ten counts were recorded for this clonotype. This sequence joins TRBV7-2 and TRBJ1-2; D not certain. Germline CDR1 reads SGHTA; CDR2 reads FQGNSA. The CDR3 consists of 13 residues. Trimming took off 3 bases at V and 0 bases at J, with 5 bases between the two ends. The CDR3 is CASSFQANYGYTF. The CDR3, as DNA: TGTGCCAGCAGCTTTCAGGCTAACTATGGCTACACCTTC. Based on the CDR3 plus reference TRBV7-2 and TRBJ1-2, the full variable domain is GAGVSQSPSNKVTEKGKDVELRCDPISGHTALYWYRQSLGQGLEFLIYFQGNSAPDKSGLPSDRFSAERTGGSVSTLTIQRTQQEDSAVYLCASSFQANYGYTFGSGTRLTVV.

This clonotype was seen only a few times. The gene calls are TRBV20-1 and TRBJ2-1, with 10 bases lining up with TRBD2. V lost 3 bases and J lost 6; bases outside the gene matches: 5. The germline V gene has CDR1 DFQATT and CDR2 SNEGSKA (reference sequence). The CDR3 length is 14 residues. The CDR3 loop reads CSARSSGGGNEQFF. The CDR3, as DNA: TGCAGTGCTAGGTCGAGCGGGGGGGGCAATGAGCAGTTCTTC.

The chain employs TRBV6-2 or TRBV6-3 and TRBJ1-1; D gene uncertain. Germline loops: CDR1 MNHEY, CDR2 SVGEGT. The CDR3 contains 15 residues. The ends were cut back, 5 bases at V and 3 bases at J, with 16 bases in the middle. The CDR3 sequence: CASSLTLLWDTEAFF. The CDR3 nucleotides read TGTGCCAGCAGTCTTACACTCCTCTGGGACACTGAAGCTTTCTTT.

This clonotype has a handful of counts. This chain connects TRBV6-2 or TRBV6-3 to TRBJ1-1; a weak D match, TRBD1 (5 bases). Germline-derived CDR1 and CDR2 are MNHEY and SVGEGT. Trimming pared 2 bases from V and 6 bases from J, leaving 16 bases between. The CDR3 length is 15 residues. Here the CDR3 DNA reads TGTGCCAGCAGTTACGGGGGTGCCATGGAGGCTGAAGCTTTCTTT. Protein: CASSYGGAMEAEAFF.

The chain links TRBV10-3 to TRBJ1-2; D gene uncertain. V lost 0 bases and J lost 8, with 13 bases in between. The length of the CDR3 is 14 residues. Germline-derived CDR1 and CDR2 are ENHRY and SYGVKD. In nucleotides, the CDR3 is TGTGCCATCAGTGAGTCTGAAGGGCAGCGAGGCTACACCTTC. It codes for CAISESEGQRGYTF.